A selection of T cell receptor beta chains follows, all from one sample in a study of T cell responses to AZD1222 COVID-19 vaccine. The protocol was immunoSEQ multiplex PCR, while the TCRdb copy is restricted to in-frame clones and leaves out a portion. Of 130,000 to 150,000 clones in the sample, 80% to 90% were seen once. The material sequenced was peripheral blood, taken on day 0 of AZD1222 vaccination. The receptors were sampled from an adult in good health. CDR3s include the opening cysteine and the closing phenylalanine or tryptophan.

v_gene: TRBV3-1/TRBV3-2; j_gene: TRBJ1-5; CDR3aa: CASSQVSGLNQPQHF
v_gene: TRBV2; j_gene: TRBJ2-7; CDR3aa: CASSEGWRGSSYEQYF
v_gene: TRBV10-1; j_gene: TRBJ2-3; CDR3aa: CASITGYADTQYF
v_gene: TRBV11-3; j_gene: TRBJ2-3; CDR3aa: CASSFGGLPTDTQYF
v_gene: TRBV4-1; j_gene: TRBJ2-1; CDR3aa: CASSHPVTGRGDNEQFF
v_gene: TRBV28; j_gene: TRBJ1-1; CDR3aa: CASKTGPPNTEAFF
v_gene: TRBV7-9; j_gene: TRBJ2-1; CDR3aa: CASSLPTSNEQFF
v_gene: TRBV30; j_gene: TRBJ1-2; CDR3aa: CASWGSGYGYTF
v_gene: TRBV12-3/TRBV12-4; j_gene: TRBJ1-1; CDR3aa: CASSFGHREAFF
v_gene: TRBV29-1; j_gene: TRBJ2-5; CDR3aa: CSVERDQGLSIQETQYF
v_gene: TRBV5-6; j_gene: TRBJ2-1; CDR3aa: CASSLEREQFF
v_gene: TRBV4-1; j_gene: TRBJ2-2; CDR3aa: CASSRGFELFF
v_gene: TRBV7-9; j_gene: TRBJ1-6; CDR3aa: CASSLTGWAYNSPLHF
v_gene: TRBV5-5; j_gene: TRBJ1-6; CDR3aa: CASSLFLQGDSPLHF
v_gene: TRBV4-1; j_gene: TRBJ2-7; CDR3aa: CASSPGPAYEQYF
v_gene: TRBV3-1/TRBV3-2; j_gene: TRBJ1-4; CDR3aa: CASSQAKGWAEKLFF
v_gene: TRBV5-5; j_gene: TRBJ2-1; CDR3aa: CASSLGRGRQADEQFF
v_gene: TRBV18; j_gene: TRBJ2-7; CDR3aa: CASSTPDRGAYEQYF
v_gene: TRBV5-3; j_gene: TRBJ2-1; CDR3aa: CARSSTSGPPDNEQFF
v_gene: TRBV27; j_gene: TRBJ2-1; CDR3aa: CASSLGLVGYNEQFF
v_gene: TRBV5-1; j_gene: TRBJ2-7; CDR3aa: CASSLQGVYEQYF
v_gene: TRBV18; j_gene: TRBJ1-4; CDR3aa: CASSPQWGFSANEKLFF
v_gene: TRBV6-5; j_gene: TRBJ2-2; CDR3aa: CASSYRGRTGELFF
v_gene: TRBV5-5; j_gene: TRBJ2-7; CDR3aa: CAKQGREQYF
v_gene: TRBV11-2; j_gene: TRBJ1-2; CDR3aa: CASSPSTANYGYTF
v_gene: TRBV25-1; j_gene: TRBJ1-1; CDR3aa: CASSAPGQANTEAFF
v_gene: TRBV30; j_gene: TRBJ1-6; CDR3aa: CAWSVSQDSPLHF
v_gene: TRBV7-9; j_gene: TRBJ1-4; CDR3aa: CASSAAVSAVKLFF
v_gene: TRBV10-2; j_gene: TRBJ1-1; CDR3aa: CASSDWQGNTEAFF
v_gene: TRBV6-4; j_gene: TRBJ2-2; CDR3aa: CATGLAETGELFF
v_gene: TRBV18; j_gene: TRBJ2-1; CDR3aa: CASSREQGPSYNEQFF
v_gene: TRBV7-8; j_gene: TRBJ1-2; CDR3aa: CASSWTDSTYGYTF
v_gene: TRBV9; j_gene: TRBJ1-4; CDR3aa: CASSGSWGGGEKLFF
v_gene: TRBV11-3; j_gene: TRBJ2-5; CDR3aa: CASSQGGGMETQYF
v_gene: TRBV5-1; j_gene: TRBJ2-3; CDR3aa: CASSGPPRGAGEGTDTQYF
v_gene: TRBV12-3/TRBV12-4; j_gene: TRBJ2-7; CDR3aa: CATRPSGSYEQYF
v_gene: TRBV6-5; j_gene: TRBJ1-5; CDR3aa: CASRDGGNNQPQHF
v_gene: TRBV6-6; j_gene: TRBJ1-5; CDR3aa: CASSHNPSQPQHF
v_gene: TRBV6-6; j_gene: TRBJ1-5; CDR3aa: CASSYSPRDQQPQHF
v_gene: TRBV10-2; j_gene: TRBJ2-3; CDR3aa: CASSERVAGSTDTQYF
v_gene: TRBV28; j_gene: TRBJ1-1; CDR3aa: CASSLGNTEAFF
v_gene: TRBV6-5; j_gene: TRBJ1-5; CDR3aa: CASSTTGHGNQPQHF
v_gene: TRBV6-5; j_gene: TRBJ1-1; CDR3aa: CASSFGGYMNTEAFF
v_gene: TRBV4-1; j_gene: TRBJ2-7; CDR3aa: CASRSSGRGYEQYF
v_gene: TRBV18; j_gene: TRBJ1-3; CDR3aa: CASSPLTGYTGNTIYF
v_gene: TRBV30; j_gene: TRBJ1-2; CDR3aa: CAWSPQGGKGYTF
v_gene: TRBV6-2/TRBV6-3; j_gene: TRBJ2-3; CDR3aa: CASSYQAGVSTDTQYF
v_gene: TRBV11-2; j_gene: TRBJ1-4; CDR3aa: CASSSDSSNEKLFF
v_gene: TRBV28; j_gene: TRBJ1-2; CDR3aa: CASLEGHRIQYGYTF
v_gene: TRBV5-6; j_gene: TRBJ1-6; CDR3aa: CASSPTGHSYNSPLHF
v_gene: TRBV6-1; j_gene: TRBJ1-2; CDR3aa: CASSEAANGRGYTF
v_gene: TRBV12-5; j_gene: TRBJ1-2; CDR3aa: CASGPSSVGAPNYGYTF
v_gene: TRBV6-5; j_gene: TRBJ1-1; CDR3aa: CASRLTVGTEAFF
v_gene: TRBV6-6; j_gene: TRBJ2-7; CDR3aa: CASSYSRIGRENEQYF
v_gene: TRBV18; j_gene: TRBJ1-6; CDR3aa: CASSRGQGLDSPLHF
v_gene: TRBV5-1; j_gene: TRBJ1-1; CDR3aa: CASSLYRMNTEAFF